This is a list of T cell receptor beta chains from one sample in a study of cytomegalovirus exposure and HLA in healthy donors. Measured with immunoSEQ multiplex PCR; TCRdb has only the in-frame clones, and not every one. The repertoire holds 150,000 to 200,000 clones, with roughly 80% as singletons. The specimen sequenced was PBMCs. The receptor set was obtained from a man aged 30 to 39 in good health and CMV-seropositive. Each CDR3 is given with its conserved first and last residue. D genes are given only for firm matches. The size field is filled for only some rows; it gives once, few, many or a size class.

J gene | D gene | V gene | clone size | CDR3 DNA | CDR3 protein
TRBJ2-5 | TRBD2 | TRBV11-3 | NA | TGTGCCAGCAGCTTAGGACTAGCGGGATCAGAGACCCAGTACTTC | CASSLGLAGSETQYF
TRBJ1-5 | NA | TRBV7-2 | NA | TGTGCCAGCAGCTTAGACAGTAATCAGCCCCAGCATTTT | CASSLDSNQPQHF
TRBJ1-1 | TRBD1 | TRBV18 | NA | TGTGCCAGCTCACCAGGGACAGGAAAAAGGGCTTTCTTT | CASSPGTGKRAFF
TRBJ2-7 | NA | TRBV2 | NA | TGTGCCAGCAGTGAAATGGCCACCTACGAGCAGTACTTC | CASSEMATYEQYF
TRBJ1-1 | TRBD1 | TRBV28 | NA | TGTGCCAGCAGGCGGGACAGTTACACTGAAGCTTTCTTT | CASRRDSYTEAFF
TRBJ2-4 | TRBD1 | TRBV5-1 | NA | TGCGCCAGCAGCCTTACAGCAGGGGGAGCCAAAAACATTCAGTACTTC | CASSLTAGGAKNIQYF
TRBJ2-5 | TRBD2 | TRBV19 | NA | TGTGCCAGTAGACCCAGCGGGAGCGGAGAGACCCAGTACTTC | CASRPSGSGETQYF
TRBJ1-5 | NA | TRBV6-6 | once | TGTGCCAGCAGTTACTCAGGACGGGAAAAGAATCAGCCCCAGCATTTT | CASSYSGREKNQPQHF
TRBJ2-3 | TRBD2 | TRBV6-5 | NA | TGTGCCAGCAGTTACTCGTCGGGAGGGGTTGCCTCGGGCCAGTATTTT | CASSYSSGGVASGQYF
TRBJ1-1 | NA | TRBV30 | NA | TGTGCCTGGAGTGATAGCTCGAGCAAGAACACTGAAGCTTTCTTT | CAWSDSSSKNTEAFF
TRBJ1-3 | NA | TRBV4-3 | NA | TGCGCCAGCAGCCAAGATAAACACTCTGGAAACACCATATATTTT | CASSQDKHSGNTIYF
TRBJ1-2 | NA | TRBV19 | NA | TGTGCCAGTAGTATCTCTTCGAGTGGCTACACCTTC | CASSISSSGYTF
TRBJ2-2 | NA | TRBV7-3 | NA | TGTGCCAGCAGCTCCCGGACAGACACCGGGGAGCTGTTTTTT | CASSSRTDTGELFF
TRBJ2-5 | NA | TRBV5-1 | NA | TGCGCCAGCAGCTTGGGACTTCAAGAGACCCAGTACTTC | CASSLGLQETQYF
TRBJ2-6 | TRBD1 | TRBV6-5 | NA | TGTGCCAGCCAGGGGACAGGGGCTGGGGCCAACGTCCTGACTTTC | CASQGTGAGANVLTF
TRBJ1-1 | NA | TRBV7-9 | NA | TGTTCCAGCAGCCCCGTGGGGGGGGACATAGAAGCTTTCTTT | CSSSPVGGDIEAFF
TRBJ2-7 | NA | TRBV5-4 | NA | TGTGCCAGCAGCTCCTTAAACACGTTCCCCTACGAGCAGTACTTC | CASSSLNTFPYEQYF
TRBJ2-1 | TRBD2 | TRBV6-5 | NA | TGTGCCAGCAGTTACTCCGGGGGGGCTTTCAATGAGCAGTTCTTC | CASSYSGGAFNEQFF
TRBJ2-3 | TRBD1 | TRBV5-1 | few | TGCGCCAGCAGCTTGGAGGGCAGGGGGCACACAGATACGCAGTATTTT | CASSLEGRGHTDTQYF
TRBJ2-7 | NA | TRBV28 | NA | TGTGCCACCACCGGACAGCCTTACGAGCAGTACTTC | CATTGQPYEQYF
TRBJ2-7 | NA | TRBV7-9 | NA | TGTGCCAGCAGCTCCAGCGGCTACGAGCAGTGCTTC | CASSSSGYEQCF
TRBJ1-2 | TRBD1 | TRBV6-1 | few | TGTGCCAGCAGTGAATTGAGAGGGGGCGCAGGTGGCTACACCTTC | CASSELRGGAGGYTF
TRBJ1-2 | NA | TRBV19 | NA | TGTGCCAGTAGTCCCGAAGGAGGGGATGGCTACACCTTC | CASSPEGGDGYTF